The clone carrying this TCR beta chain has a handful of counts. Its antigen is as yet unknown. Trimming pared 6 bases from V and 5 bases from J, leaving 16 bases between. This CDR3 has 15 amino acids. Template switching, a step in the protocol, added a universal primer site, and cDNA carried unique molecular identifiers. Each CDR3 protein is one row after TCRdb ran MiXCR on the 5' RACE reads. The table includes hundreds of thousands of distinct CDR3 sequences, 9% to 15% detected once. This sample is drawn from a study of identical twins. General study points: Findings depended on cross-sectional statistics rather than tracking the same donors. Within cord blood, abundant beta clonotypes carried fewer insertions, but memory repertoires showed no such trend.

This sample also appeared in a second study, on yellow fever vaccine responses in identical twins. That paper states: The authors reported partly convergent, partly personalized vaccine responses in identical twins.

The source material was CD8+ T cells sorted from blood. This receptor was identified in a woman aged 18-35 years in good health. This chain uses TRBV12-3 or TRBV12-4 with TRBJ2-2, with D perhaps TRBD1 or TRBD2 (6 bases each). The CDR3 DNA reads as TGTGCCAGCAGGTCACAGGGAGGAATGACCGGGGAGCTGTTTTTT. Its protein product is CASRSQGGMTGELFF.